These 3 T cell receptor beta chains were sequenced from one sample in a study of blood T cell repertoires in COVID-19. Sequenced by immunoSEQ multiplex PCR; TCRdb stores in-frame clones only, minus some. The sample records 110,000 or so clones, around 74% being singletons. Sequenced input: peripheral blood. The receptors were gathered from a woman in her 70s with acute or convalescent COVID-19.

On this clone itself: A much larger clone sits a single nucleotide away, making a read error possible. Here the CDR3 DNA reads TGCGCCAGCAGCTTGGACGGGGACTATGGCTACACCTTC. Protein product: CASSLDGDYGYTF. This chain connects TRBV5-1 to TRBJ1-2; D gene ambiguous. The length of the CDR3 is 13 residues. Germline lookup yields CDR1 SGHRS and CDR2 YFSETQ. Trimming pared 0 bases from V and 3 bases from J, leaving 6 bases between.

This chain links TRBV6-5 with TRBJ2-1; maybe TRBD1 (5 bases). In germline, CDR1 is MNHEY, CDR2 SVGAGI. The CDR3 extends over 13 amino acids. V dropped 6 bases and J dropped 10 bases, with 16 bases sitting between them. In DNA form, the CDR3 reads TGTGCCAGCAGCCACAGGCTTACCAAGGAGCAGTTCTTC. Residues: CASSHRLTKEQFF.

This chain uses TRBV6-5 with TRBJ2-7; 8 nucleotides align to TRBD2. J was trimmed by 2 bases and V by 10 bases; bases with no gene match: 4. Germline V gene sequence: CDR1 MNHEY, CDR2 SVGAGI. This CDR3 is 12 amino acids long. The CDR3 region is CATSGGPYEQYF. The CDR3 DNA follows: TGTGCCACCTCGGGGGGGCCCTACGAGCAGTACTTC.